This T cell receptor (beta chain) was observed in a study of T-cell reconstitution after alpha-beta-depleted transplantation in children. As it was prepared, the TCRbeta library received unique molecular identifiers. TCRdb fed the PCR reads into MiXCR, producing one record per CDR3 protein. The profile shows some 300,000 distinct CDR3 sequences, approximately 10% of them singletons. This CDR3 contains 16 residues. CDR1 and CDR2 (germline): SGHTA, FQGTGA. V lost 2 bases to trimming and J lost 2 bases; unmatched junction nucleotides: 3. This TCR was sampled from a human donor who donated a stem cell graft to a child with acute lymphoblastic leukemia. The chain links TRBV7-3 to TRBJ2-2; 9 nucleotides line up with TRBD1. The material was PBMCs from the stem cell graft donor, obtained from the stem cell graft. CDR3 loop: CASSLGQGHNTGELFF. The DNA of the CDR3 is TGTGCCAGCAGCTTAGGACAGGGGCATAACACCGGGGAGCTGTTTTTT. The full variable domain, its missing parts supplied by reference TRBV7-3 and TRBJ2-2, is GAGVSQTPSNKVTEKGKYVELRCDPISGHTALYWYRQSLGQGPEFLIYFQGTGAADDSGLPNDRFFAVRPEGSVSTLKIQRTERGDSAVYLCASSLGQGHNTGELFFGEGSRLTVL.